This T cell receptor (beta chain) was recorded in a study of T cell responses to AZD1222 COVID-19 vaccine (dated by TCRdb to the early 2020s). For the study in its entirety: Because spike-specific TCR depth and breadth did not differ between the two schedules, AZD1222 recipients who got a second dose at roughly 4 weeks were pooled with those who got a second dose at roughly 12 weeks. Enrollment into the trials was organized by age into subgroups of 18-55, 56-69 and 70-plus years, and those subgroups contained roughly 150, 30 and 60 TCR-sequenced participants, respectively. TCR sequencing was performed for about 250 trial participants, of whom some 200 were given two doses of AZD1222 and approximately 26 were given two doses of MenACWY control vaccine. Study-level results and caveats: Most participants were white British and females outnumbered males, and the authors suggested that clonal diversity may have been underestimated. No day 14 peak-response samples were available, so repertoires were characterized only after the peak T cell response. The 56-69-year group was small, and its depth increase did not reach significance, likely because of low power. Conclusions about previously exposed vaccinees are limited, since just a handful of AZD1222 recipients were seropositive for SARS-CoV-2 at baseline. The whole spike protein was spanned by vaccine-associated CD4 TCRs, and dominant responses were seen in regions 160-218 and 743-854. Reportedly, close to half of the unique spike-specific TCRs recognized epitopes lying outside the regions that are mutated in the B.1.351 and B.1.1.7 variants. A significant rise in spike-specific TCR breadth and depth was observed after two AZD1222 doses relative to day 0 and relative to MenACWY recipients.

CDR1 SEHNR and CDR2 FQNEAQ are derived from the germline V gene (reference sequence). Counted from cysteine to phenylalanine, this CDR3 has 19 amino acids. Of the read, only the CDR3 DNA is kept; its 57 bases are in frame from base 1. The germline V and J ends show losses of 5 bases and 3 bases respectively, and no gene match explains 16 bases of the junction. About this clone itself: It has no known antigen specificity. There are no base qualities to consult, and no much larger clone falls within one base.

The CDR3 regions of human TCRbeta chains were subjected to immunosequencing. Per the original workflow: TCRs in the repertoires were compared against a reference library of SARS-CoV-2-specific TCRs that had been generated with the MIRA antigen-specificity platform. Breadth meant the fraction of unique TCRs that were SARS-CoV-2-associated, whereas depth meant the fraction of total T cells that were SARS-CoV-2-associated. Using the MIRA data, every spike-specific TCR was mapped to the spike region that the TCR reacted to and assigned to either a CD4 or a CD8 class. Log10-transformed breadth and depth values were compared by one-way ANOVA with Sidak's multiple comparisons tests. TCRdb stores this immuneACCESS table with in-frame sequences only. Part of the clones is absent; in the studies checked, under half of the shortfall reflects unresolved V genes, and no reason is known for the rest. V, J and clone size are taken as reported in that table, and D and trimming were inferred from the DNA itself. In this sample the table shows 160,000 or so clones, 88% of which occur a single time. Roughly 5.5% of the sample comes from the top ten.

Interpreted using the paper, the time point label stands for: baseline before first vaccination. Vaccinee samples came from UK trials COV001 and COV002, including a single-blind randomized controlled phase 2/3 trial of AZD1222 (ChAdOx1 nCoV-19) in healthy adults. For TCRbeta chain sequencing, PBMC samples from trial participants were taken at day 0 and at day 28 after the second dose. The chain is made from TRBV7-9 and TRBJ2-1, and 10 junctional nucleotides match TRBD1. The receptor was derived from an adult in good health. This specimen consisted of peripheral blood, obtained on day 0 of AZD1222 vaccination. The CDR3 region has the sequence CASSRRGTGVVFLYNEQFF. The nucleotide sequence reads TGTGCCAGCAGCCGAAGGGGGACAGGGGTGGTTTTCCTCTACAATGAGCAGTTCTTC. Outside the CDR3, residues come from the reference TRBV7-9 and TRBJ2-1 proteins, so the full variable domain is: DTGVSQNPRHKITKRGQNVTFRCDPISEHNRLYWYRQTLGQGPEFLTYFQNEAQLEKSRLLSDRFSAERPKGSFSTLEIQRTEQGDSAMYLCASSRRGTGVVFLYNEQFFGPGTRLTVL.